This is a list of T cell receptor beta chains from one sample in a study of identical twins. TCRdb re-analysed the 5' RACE reads in MiXCR, keeping a single row per CDR3 protein. The table lists around 960,000 distinct CDR3 sequences, around an eighth of them singletons. This same sample was also part of a study on yellow fever vaccine responses in identical twins.

Source material: PBMCs. These receptors came from a young woman in good health. The CDR3 runs from the conserved cysteine through the conserved F or W. Fields, in order: J gene, clone size, V gene, D gene, CDR3 protein, CDR3 DNA. A D gene is named only where the DNA matches it firmly. A clone size is listed for some rows: how often the clone was seen (once, few, many), or a class if it is expanded.

J: TRBJ1-1
size: .
V: TRBV7-9
D: .
CDR3: CASSLWEMNTEAFF
DNA: TGTGCCAGCAGCTTATGGGAAATGAACACTGAAGCTTTCTTT

J: TRBJ2-3
size: .
V: TRBV5-1
D: TRBD2
CDR3: CASNQGLAATDTQYF
DNA: TGCGCCAGCAACCAAGGACTAGCGGCCACAGATACGCAGTATTTT

J: TRBJ2-3
size: .
V: TRBV6-1
D: TRBD1
CDR3: CASSGGQGATDTQYF
DNA: TGTGCCAGCAGCGGCGGACAGGGGGCCACAGATACGCAGTATTTT

J: TRBJ2-1
size: .
V: TRBV4-2
D: TRBD2
CDR3: CASSPGTSGGTLGEQFF
DNA: TGTGCCAGCAGCCCCGGGACTAGCGGGGGGACCTTGGGTGAGCAGTTCTTC

J: TRBJ2-2
size: few
V: TRBV4-1
D: TRBD2
CDR3: CASSQTGIAGGVTGELFF
DNA: TGCGCCAGCAGCCAGACAGGGATAGCGGGAGGGGTCACCGGGGAGCTGTTTTTT

J: TRBJ1-1
size: many
V: TRBV27
D: .
CDR3: CASSVTANTEAFF
DNA: TGTGCCAGCAGCGTTACAGCGAACACTGAAGCTTTCTTT

J: TRBJ2-1
size: few
V: TRBV28
D: .
CDR3: CASSPGAKHDYNEQFF
DNA: TGTGCCAGCAGTCCCGGGGCAAAACACGATTACAATGAGCAGTTCTTC

J: TRBJ1-5
size: many
V: TRBV5-1
D: .
CDR3: CASSLDGNSNQPQHF
DNA: TGCGCCAGCAGCTTGGACGGAAATAGCAATCAGCCCCAGCATTTT

J: TRBJ2-2
size: few
V: TRBV5-1
D: .
CDR3: CASSSTQSTGELFF
DNA: TGCGCCAGCAGCTCCACGCAGAGCACCGGGGAGCTGTTTTTT

J: TRBJ1-6
size: few
V: TRBV7-9
D: .
CDR3: CASSGAWYNSPLHF
DNA: TGTGCCAGCAGCGGAGCGTGGTATAATTCACCCCTCCACTTT

J: TRBJ2-7
size: few
V: TRBV12-3/TRBV12-4
D: .
CDR3: CASSQAGASYEQYF
DNA: TGTGCCAGCAGCCAGGCGGGGGCCTCCTACGAGCAGTACTTC

J: TRBJ2-2
size: few
V: TRBV12-3/TRBV12-4
D: .
CDR3: CASSLMGVDTGELFF
DNA: TGTGCCAGCAGTTTAATGGGGGTCGACACCGGGGAGCTGTTTTTT

J: TRBJ1-1
size: many
V: TRBV7-9
D: TRBD1
CDR3: CASSVGTGFEAFF
DNA: TGTGCCAGCAGCGTGGGGACAGGGTTTGAAGCTTTCTTT

J: TRBJ2-4
size: few
V: TRBV20-1
D: .
CDR3: CSARQGGNIQYF
DNA: TGCAGTGCTAGGCAAGGGGGAAACATTCAGTACTTC

J: TRBJ2-5
size: many
V: TRBV12-3/TRBV12-4
D: TRBD1
CDR3: CASSRTGDETQYF
DNA: TGTGCCAGCAGCAGGACAGGGGATGAGACCCAGTACTTC

J: TRBJ2-2
size: .
V: TRBV4-1
D: .
CDR3: CASSQDQRSTGELFF
DNA: TGCGCCAGCAGCCAAGACCAGCGAAGCACCGGGGAGCTGTTTTTT

J: TRBJ1-1
size: .
V: TRBV9
D: .
CDR3: CASSLGLSPLDAEAFF
DNA: TGTGCCAGCAGCCTGGGGCTGTCCCCCCTGGATGCTGAAGCTTTCTTT

J: TRBJ2-3
size: few
V: TRBV3-1
D: TRBD1
CDR3: CASSFSQPGQKEVPQYF
DNA: TGTGCCAGCAGCTTTAGCCAACCGGGACAGAAAGAGGTTCCGCAGTATTTT

J: TRBJ2-1
size: few
V: TRBV18
D: TRBD2
CDR3: CASSPELAYNEQFF
DNA: TGTGCCAGCTCACCGGAACTAGCGTACAATGAGCAGTTCTTC